Sequencing of this T cell receptor beta chain was carried out in a study of blood T cell repertoires in COVID-19. Repertoires were generated with immunoSEQ multiplex PCR, while TCRdb's copy carries only in-frame clones and drops some. The data hold about 380,000 clones, with approximately 90% observed a single time. This CDR3 has 15 amino acids. The germline CDR1 and CDR2 sequences are SEHNR and FQNEAQ (reference sequence). V shed 3 bases and J shed 2 bases, with 13 bases lying between them. What was sequenced was PBMCs or T cells enriched from blood (not recorded which). V and J are TRBV7-9 and TRBJ2-5; D gene unclear. This TCR was recovered from a woman younger than 30 who had recovered from COVID-19. The CDR3 protein is CASSFFGAQQETQYF. Here the CDR3 DNA reads TGTGCCAGCAGCTTCTTCGGAGCCCAGCAAGAGACCCAGTACTTC.